This T cell receptor beta chain was observed in a study of cytomegalovirus exposure and HLA in healthy donors. Amplification used 60 Vbeta primers and 13 Jbeta primers. Sequencing was performed with immunoSEQ multiplex PCR; in TCRdb, only in-frame clones are kept and a portion is missing. The sample shows about 94,000 clones, roughly 80% of them seen only once. Concerning this clone: The antigen is not known.

General observations from the study: TCR beta V- and J-gene trimming was later associated with a missense DCLRE1C variant. Productive rates of about 87% or about 30% were seen for most TCR beta V segments in an earlier analysis. Exclusion applied to some V segments, including TRBV6-2 and TRBV6-3, as they were indistinguishable.

Trimming left V 0 bases short and J 1 base short, with 10 bases between. The CDR3 is 17 residues long. Germline-derived CDR1 and CDR2 are SGHTA and FQGTGA. Sequenced: PBMCs. The chain is built from TRBV7-3 and TRBJ2-6; weak D call: TRBD1 (6 bases). The source is a human donor in good health. CDR3 sequence reads: CASSLTATGSGANVLTF. CDR3 DNA sequence: TGTGCCAGCAGCTTAACTGCGACAGGTTCTGGGGCCAACGTCCTGACTTTC.